This record covers a single TCR beta chain. The antigen is not known. Since a much larger clone is just one base distant, this may be a read error. V lost 3 bases to trimming and J lost 8 bases; unmatched junction nucleotides: 14. Per germline, CDR1 MDHEN and CDR2 SYDVKM. The CDR3 totals 17 residues. Building of the TCR beta libraries involved iRepertoire HTBI primers and Arm-PCR of CDR3 regions. One entry per CDR3 protein results from TCRdb running MiXCR on the multiplex PCR reads. Of 350,000 to 500,000 distinct CDR3 sequences listed, around 20% are singletons. Specified time point: persistent/refractory GD, antithyroid drugs over 5 years with positive TRAb. Scientists built the TCR library using RNA that was extracted from PBMCs. This entry belongs to a study of regulatory T cells in long-lasting Graves disease. Findings of the study overall: Thyroid tissue went unexamined; only peripheral blood was analyzed. Persistent patients shared more public clonotypes (approximately 2,900) than new patients (under 1,000). Sample size was small, which may have lowered accuracy.

This clonotype was obtained from a female donor with Graves disease. The chain has TRBV28 and TRBJ2-4; 9 bases map to TRBD1. The specimen comprised peripheral blood mononuclear cells (PBMCs), sampled when the disease was refractory, from a patient treated with antithyroid drugs. The DNA for the CDR3 is TGTGCCAGCAGTTTTTTTGAGTCGGGACAGGGCACTGACATTCAGTACTTC. Protein sequence: CASSFFESGQGTDIQYF.